Presented here are 15 T cell receptor beta chains from one specimen sequenced in a study of blood T cell repertoires in COVID-19. Sequencing used immunoSEQ multiplex PCR; TCRdb keeps in-frame clones, though not all of them. The table lists hundreds of thousands of clones, 70% to 90% of them singletons. Sequencing was performed on PBMCs or T cells enriched from blood (not recorded which). These receptors were taken from a woman in her thirties or forties who had recovered from COVID-19.

The rearrangement joins TRBV27 to TRBJ1-6; TRBD1 matches 7 bases. The ends lost 5 bases at V and 0 bases at J; junction bases unmatched: 10. The CDR3 runs to 18 residues. Germline V gene data show CDR1 as MNHEY and CDR2 as SMNVEV (reference sequence). The CDR3 DNA is TGTGCCAGCAGTCCCAGACAGGGAACTGTCTCCTATAATTCACCCCTCCACTTT. It translates to CASSPRQGTVSYNSPLHF.

The chain recombines TRBV5-4 with TRBJ2-1, with 7 bases matching TRBD2. The CDR3 extends over 15 amino acids. Trimming removed 2 bases from V and 4 bases from J; junction bases left unmatched: 6. Per the germline V gene, CDR1 is SGHNT and CDR2 is YYREEE (reference sequence). The CDR3 is CASSFSSGVYNEQFF. The CDR3 bases are TGTGCCAGCAGCTTTTCTAGCGGAGTGTACAATGAGCAGTTCTTC.

The chain is built from TRBV7-2 and TRBJ2-1, with 7 bases identical to TRBD2. After removal of 2 bases from V and 5 bases from J, the junction contained 6 bases not matched to a gene. CDR1 is SGHTA, CDR2 FQGNSA, per germline. The CDR3 is made up of 15 amino acids. Here the CDR3 DNA reads TGTGCCAGCAGCTTACGACGAACTAGCGACAATGAGCAGTTCTTC. Translating gives CASSLRRTSDNEQFF. Supplemented by reference TRBV7-2 and TRBJ2-1, the full variable domain reads GAGVSQSPSNKVTEKGKDVELRCDPISGHTALYWYRQSLGQGLEFLIYFQGNSAPDKSGLPSDRFSAERTGGSVSTLTIQRTQQEDSAVYLCASSLRRTSDNEQFFGPGTRLTVL.

CDR3 loop: CASSQFSGRDSWEQFF. Written as DNA, the CDR3 is TGTGCCAGCAGCCAATTTAGCGGGAGAGACTCTTGGGAGCAGTTCTTC. The chain combines TRBV14 with TRBJ2-1, with 9 bases fitting TRBD2. From germline, CDR1 is SGHDN and CDR2 FVKESK. The V gene end was trimmed by 2 bases and the J gene end by 10 bases; junction bases not matched to a gene: 12. The CDR3 totals 16 residues.

The chain is built from TRBV6-1 and TRBJ1-4; possible D gene TRBD1, 5 bases. The CDR3 runs to 16 residues. Germline CDR1 MNHNS, CDR2 SASEGT. Trimming stripped 2 bases from V and 4 bases from J, with 14 bases between. CDR3 in amino acids: CASSESGHNLNEKLFF. As DNA, the CDR3 is TGTGCCAGCAGTGAATCTGGACATAACCTTAATGAAAAACTGTTTTTT.

The CDR3 coding sequence is TGTGCCAGCAGCGCGACAGGGTCCAGGTATGGCTACACCTTC. This gives the protein CASSATGSRYGYTF. V gene TRBV9 combines with J gene TRBJ1-2; 7 bases are shared with TRBD1. The CDR3 sequence is 14 residues long. Germline trimming cut 3 bases from V and 5 bases from J; bases unmatched to any gene: 7. Looked up from germline, CDR1 is SGDLS and CDR2 is YYNGEE. Full variable domain (remainder filled in from reference TRBV9 and TRBJ1-2): DSGVTQTPKHLITATGQRVTLRCSPRSGDLSVYWYQQSLDQGLQFLIQYYNGEERAKGNILERFSAQQFPDLHSELNLSSLELGDSALYFCASSATGSRYGYTFGSGTRLTVV.

The chain combines TRBV7-9 with TRBJ1-2; 12 bases are a match to TRBD1. J gave up 8 bases and V 3 bases, and 13 bases lay outside the gene matches. The CDR3 loop spans 17 amino acids. From germline, CDR1 is SEHNR and CDR2 FQNEAQ (reference sequence). The CDR3 spells CASSFLSPGQGARGYTF. The CDR3 DNA follows: TGTGCCAGCAGCTTCCTGAGCCCGGGACAGGGGGCCAGAGGCTACACCTTC.

The chain uses TRBV5-1 and TRBJ2-2, with D maybe TRBD2 (5 bases). The CDR3 contains 16 residues. Germline V lookup: CDR1 SGHRS, CDR2 YFSETQ. Trimming cost V 4 bases and J 3 bases, with 16 bases left between them. CDR3 coding DNA: TGCGCCAGCAGCCTAAGGGAGATCCAGGACACCGGGGAGCTGTTTTTT. Translation gives CASSLREIQDTGELFF.

The chain joins TRBV9 to TRBJ2-5; TRBD1 might be the D (6 bases). Germline V gene data show CDR1 as SGDLS and CDR2 as YYNGEE. V was cut by 3 bases and J by 5 bases, with 17 bases left in between. CDR3 length: 15 residues. The CDR3 DNA is TGTGCCAGCAGCGGGGGGCATTTGCGTAGGGAGACCCAGTACTTC. Translation gives CASSGGHLRRETQYF.

The chain has TRBV24-1 and TRBJ1-5; tentative D call: TRBD1 (5 bases). The CDR3 extends over 15 amino acids. Germline CDR1 reads KGHDR; CDR2 reads SFDVKD. V lost 3 bases, J lost 5 bases, and 13 bases lay in between. CDR3 DNA: TGTGCCACCAGTGATCCCCGACGGGGGGATCAGCCCCAGCATTTT. Amino acid sequence: CATSDPRRGDQPQHF.

The V and J genes are TRBV24-1 and TRBJ2-2; 7 nucleotides align to TRBD1. This CDR3 is built from 16 residues. V lost 1 base and J lost 0; bases outside the gene matches: 1. Germline values: CDR1 KGHDR, CDR2 SFDVKD. The CDR3 region has the DNA TGTGCCACCAGTGATTTACAGGGGTCGAACACCGGGGAGCTGTTTTTT. It translates to CATSDLQGSNTGELFF.

This chain links TRBV2 with TRBJ2-2; 9 bases map to TRBD1. CDR1 is SNHLY, CDR2 FYNNEI, per germline. This CDR3 has 14 amino acids. Losses at the gene ends were 6 bases for V and 4 bases for J; bases not matched to a gene: 3. This CDR3 reads CASSSTGGTGELFF. CDR3 coding DNA: TGTGCCAGCAGCTCGACAGGGGGCACCGGGGAGCTGTTTTTT.

The chain carries TRBV7-9 and TRBJ2-5, with D possibly being TRBD1 (5 bases). With 2 bases removed from V and 2 bases from J, the gap between germline ends came to 24 bases. CDR1 and CDR2 (germline): SEHNR, FQNEAQ (reference sequence). This CDR3 has 19 amino acids. The chain's CDR3 is CASSLQGLGRGGLQETQYF. The CDR3 DNA reads as TGTGCCAGCAGCTTACAGGGTCTGGGAAGGGGCGGCCTGCAAGAGACCCAGTACTTC.

A few counts support this clone. The chain joins TRBV3-1 (or the pseudogene TRBV3-2) to TRBJ2-1; no firm D call. CDR1 and CDR2 (germline): LGHDT, YNNKEL (reference sequence). V was clipped by 1 base and J by 6 bases, with 13 bases between them. The CDR3 has 15 residues. The CDR3 spells CASSQVGGSRNEQFF. CDR3 DNA: TGTGCCAGCAGCCAAGTAGGCGGTAGCCGCAATGAGCAGTTCTTC.

The CDR3 loop is CASSLETTQNTEAFF. As DNA, the CDR3 is TGCGCCAGCAGCTTGGAGACGACACAGAACACTGAAGCTTTCTTT. The chain carries TRBV5-1 and TRBJ1-1; D unclear. This CDR3 has 15 residues. Trimming shortened V by 0 bases and J by 1 base, and 10 bases separated the two germline ends. Germline assignment: CDR1 SGHRS and CDR2 YFSETQ.